This is a list of T cell receptor beta chains from one sample in a study of blood T cell repertoires in COVID-19. Libraries were prepared by immunoSEQ multiplex PCR; TCRdb keeps only in-frame clonotypes and omits some of them. This table has roughly 200,000 clones, roughly 90% appearing once. Sequenced sample: peripheral blood. These receptors were taken from a man aged 18 to 30 with active or convalescent COVID-19. Each CDR3 is given with its conserved first and last residue. Fields, in order: clone size, V gene, J gene, D gene, CDR3 length, CDR3 DNA, CDR3 protein. The D gene is left open where the match is weak. Clone sizes are given selectively: once, few, many, or a class where the clone is expanded.

>NA|TRBV11-2|TRBJ1-6|NA|18
TGTGCCAGCAGCTTAGATTTCGGGCGAGGGTCCTATAATTCACCCCTCCACTTT
CASSLDFGRGSYNSPLHF
>NA|TRBV7-9|TRBJ2-1|TRBD2|14
TGTGCCAGCAGTTGGAGGGAGGGTTACAATGAGCAGTTCTTC
CASSWREGYNEQFF
>NA|TRBV7-2|TRBJ2-3|TRBD2|18
TGTGCCAGCAGCTTAGTAAGCGGGGGGGCCTCTCCCACAGATACGCAGTATTTT
CASSLVSGGASPTDTQYF
>few|TRBV6-1|TRBJ1-2|NA|14
TGTGCCAGCAGTGAAAACAGCCTGGTCTATGGCTACACCTTC
CASSENSLVYGYTF
>NA|TRBV11-2|TRBJ1-1|NA|13
TGTGCCAGCAGCTGGGAGTTGAACACTGAAGCTTTCTTT
CASSWELNTEAFF
>NA|TRBV7-9|TRBJ2-3|TRBD2|15
TGTGCCAGCAGCGGGATAGCGGGAGCCACAGATACGCAGTATTTT
CASSGIAGATDTQYF
>NA|TRBV6-5|TRBJ1-6|NA|12
TGTGCCAGCAGTTCAGGGGATTCACCCCTCCACTTT
CASSSGDSPLHF
>NA|TRBV4-3|TRBJ2-1|NA|16
TGCGCCAGCAGCCAAGTTGTAGCGGCCTCGTACAATGAGCAGTTCTTC
CASSQVVAASYNEQFF
>once|TRBV18|TRBJ2-7|TRBD1|16
TGTGCCAGCTCACCCACCGGGACAGGGGGAAATTACGAGCAGTACTTC
CASSPTGTGGNYEQYF
>NA|TRBV29-1|TRBJ2-7|TRBD1|11
TGCAGCGGTCGGACAGGGGACGAGCAGTACTTC
CSGRTGDEQYF
>NA|TRBV10-3|TRBJ2-1|TRBD2|14
TGTGCCATCAGCCCCGGGACTAGCTCTAATGAGCAGTTCTTC
CAISPGTSSNEQFF
>NA|TRBV19|TRBJ1-4|NA|16
TGTGCCAGTAGTACCCACGGGGGGCCTACTAATGAAAAACTGTTTTTT
CASSTHGGPTNEKLFF
>NA|TRBV11-2|TRBJ2-5|NA|13
TGTGCCAGCAGCTTCGGGAATAGAGAGACCCAGTACTTC
CASSFGNRETQYF
>few|TRBV6-5|TRBJ1-1|TRBD1|14
TGTGCCAGCAGTTCCAGGACAGGCCACACTGAAGCTTTCTTT
CASSSRTGHTEAFF
>NA|TRBV27|TRBJ1-2|NA|15
TGTGCCAGCAGTTTATCGTCCGGGACAAACTATGGCTACACCTTC
CASSLSSGTNYGYTF
>NA|TRBV7-9|TRBJ2-7|NA|12
TGTGCCAGCAGCTCTTTCAGGGGCGAGCAGTACTTC
CASSSFRGEQYF
>NA|TRBV15|TRBJ2-1|NA|14
TGTGCCACCAGCAGAGGCGGGGAGTACAATGAGCAGTTCTTC
CATSRGGEYNEQFF
>once|TRBV28|TRBJ2-4|TRBD1|15
TGTGCCAGCGGAACCCCAGGGGGCGCCGGAAACATTCAGTACTTC
CASGTPGGAGNIQYF
>NA|TRBV28|TRBJ1-5|NA|14
TGTGCCAGCAGTTTAGCCCAGGGGAATCAGCCCCAGCATTTT
CASSLAQGNQPQHF
>NA|TRBV4-2|TRBJ2-3|NA|14
TGTGCCAGCAGCCAAGATCTTGTAACAGATACGCAGTATTTT
CASSQDLVTDTQYF
>NA|TRBV12-3/TRBV12-4|TRBJ2-1|TRBD2|12
TGTGCCAGCAGTTTAATTCGCGGGAGGGTGTTCTTC
CASSLIRGRVFF
>NA|TRBV7-2|TRBJ2-3|TRBD2|15
TGTGCCAGCAGCCCCGGTCGAGCGGGAGCAGATACGCAGTATTTT
CASSPGRAGADTQYF
>NA|TRBV28|TRBJ1-1|NA|12
TGTGCCAGCTCCCGACCGGCGGTGGAGGCTTTCTTT
CASSRPAVEAFF
>NA|TRBV10-3|TRBJ1-1|TRBD1|14
TGTGCCATCAGCCCCGACAGGGGGGCAACTGAAGCTTTCTTT
CAISPDRGATEAFF
>NA|TRBV4-1|TRBJ2-7|TRBD2|16
TGCGCCAGCAGCCCCTATAGCGGGAGACAATCCTACGAGCAGTACTTC
CASSPYSGRQSYEQYF
>NA|TRBV7-9|TRBJ2-7|TRBD2|16
TGTGCCAGCAGCTTAGGTCGACTAGCGGACTCCTACGAGCAGTACTTC
CASSLGRLADSYEQYF
>NA|TRBV19|TRBJ1-3|TRBD1|15
TGTGCCAGTAGTCTGAGGACAGGCTCTGGAAACACCATATATTTT
CASSLRTGSGNTIYF
>NA|TRBV3-1/TRBV3-2|TRBJ2-1|NA|12
TGTGCCAGCAGCCAAGGGGCTGGTGAGCAGTTCTTC
CASSQGAGEQFF
>once|TRBV27|TRBJ2-1|NA|16
TGTGCCAGCAGTTCGGGGGGCAGGGGGCTGTACAATGAGCAGTTCTTC
CASSSGGRGLYNEQFF
>few|TRBV11-3|TRBJ1-1|NA|15
TGTGCCAGCAGCTTAGACCCAAAAGGCGGTTTCCGAGCTTTCTTT
CASSLDPKGGFRAFF
>NA|TRBV4-2|TRBJ2-7|TRBD2|13
TGTGCCAGCAGCCAAAGCGGGGCTTACGAGCAGTACTTC
CASSQSGAYEQYF
>once|TRBV18|TRBJ2-5|TRBD2|15
TGTGCCAGCTCACTCCGGCACTCGGGGGGAGAGACCCAGTACTTC
CASSLRHSGGETQYF
>NA|TRBV30|TRBJ1-5|NA|12
TGTGCCTGGAGAGGGGGCAATCAGCCCCAGCATTTT
CAWRGGNQPQHF
>NA|TRBV7-8|TRBJ1-3|TRBD1|18
TGTGCCAGCAGCGAAAGGGACAGATCTTACTCCTCTGGAAACACCATATATTTT
CASSERDRSYSSGNTIYF
>NA|TRBV5-6|TRBJ1-2|NA|13
TGTGCCAGCAGCTTGGGTCCCACAACGATCCCTACCTTC
CASSLGPTTIPTF
>NA|TRBV10-1|TRBJ1-5|NA|18
TGCGCCAGGCCTAACGGGTTGAGGAAGCCACTCATCAATCAGCCCCAGCATTTT
CARPNGLRKPLINQPQHF
>NA|TRBV21-1|TRBJ1-2|NA|12
TGTGCCAGCAAGGGACAGGCGGGGGGCTACACCTTC
CASKGQAGGYTF
>NA|TRBV6-1|TRBJ1-5|TRBD1|15
TGTGCCAGCAGTGAACCCGGACAGGTGGGCCAGCCCCAGCATTTT
CASSEPGQVGQPQHF
>NA|TRBV10-3|TRBJ1-5|NA|14
TGTGCCATCAGTGATGGAGGCACGAACCAGCCCCAGCATTTT
CAISDGGTNQPQHF
>NA|TRBV2|TRBJ2-1|TRBD1|16
TGTGCCAGCAGTGAGACCGGGACAGGGGGGATTCGTGAGCAGTTCTTC
CASSETGTGGIREQFF